This T cell receptor (beta chain) was observed in a study of cytomegalovirus exposure and HLA in healthy donors. 13 Jbeta primers and 60 Vbeta primers were used for the PCR. Only in-frame clones appear in the TCRdb table, and some are missing; sequencing was by immunoSEQ multiplex PCR. The sample has approximately 100,000 clones; roughly four fifths are singletons. The V gene end was trimmed by 0 bases and the J gene end by 0 bases; junction bases not matched to a gene: 7. The CDR3 is 17 amino acids. The germline gives CDR1 MNHNS, CDR2 SASEGT. This TCR derives from a man in his fifties in good health and CMV-seronegative. This chain links TRBV6-1 with TRBJ1-1; 7 nucleotides match TRBD1. Material: PBMCs. The CDR3 protein is CASSEAGTAYMNTEAFF. The CDR3 DNA reads TGTGCCAGCAGTGAAGCCGGGACAGCCTACATGAACACTGAAGCTTTCTTT.